The present TCR beta chain was sequenced within a study of human T cells and chemical hapten exposure. At the level of the study: Patients, a majority of them female, were diagnosed with alopecia areata, totalis or universalis. Study-level findings and limits: Expanded TCRs made up significantly more big CDR3 similarity clusters than controls did.

From the RACE reads, TCRdb called clonotypes with MiXCR, one entry per CDR3 protein. The sample includes 95,000 to 150,000 distinct CDR3 sequences, 10% to 12% of them seen just once. This clonotype was observed at least ten times. Its antigen is not known. Time point described: patch test 3, about 24 weeks after DPC sensitization. Treatment defined: therapeutic diphenylcyclopropenone sensitization with weekly scalp DPC. The study drew its donors from alopecia patients who were 18 to 70 years old and suitable for DPC. This CDR3 is 14 amino acids long. Germline-derived CDR1 and CDR2 are MDHEN and SYDVKM. The ends were cut back, 7 bases at V and 8 bases at J, with 18 bases in the middle.

V is TRBV28 and J is TRBJ1-5, with D unresolved. The receptor was derived from a woman aged 45 to 65 with alopecia areata. Some clones in this sample may be carry-over from other donors' samples. The source material was whole blood, sampled in connection with sensitization to the hapten diphenylcyclopropenone (DPC). CDR3: CASNLGLMTEPQHF. The CDR3 coding sequence is TGTGCCAGCAATTTGGGCCTTATGACGGAGCCCCAGCATTTT.